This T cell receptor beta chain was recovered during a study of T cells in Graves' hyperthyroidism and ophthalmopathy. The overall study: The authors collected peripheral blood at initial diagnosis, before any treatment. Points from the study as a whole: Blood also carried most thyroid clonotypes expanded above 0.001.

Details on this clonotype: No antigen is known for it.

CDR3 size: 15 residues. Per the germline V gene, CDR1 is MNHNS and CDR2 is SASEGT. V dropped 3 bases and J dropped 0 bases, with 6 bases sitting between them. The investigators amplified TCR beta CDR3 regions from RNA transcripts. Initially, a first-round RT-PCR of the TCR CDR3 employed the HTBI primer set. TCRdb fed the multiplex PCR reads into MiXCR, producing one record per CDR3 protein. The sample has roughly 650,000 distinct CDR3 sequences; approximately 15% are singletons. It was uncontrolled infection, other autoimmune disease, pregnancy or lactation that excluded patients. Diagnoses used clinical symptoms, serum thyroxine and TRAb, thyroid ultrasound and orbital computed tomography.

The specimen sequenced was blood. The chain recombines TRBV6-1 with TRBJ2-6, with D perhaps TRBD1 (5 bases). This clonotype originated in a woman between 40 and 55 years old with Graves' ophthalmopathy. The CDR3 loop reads CASSETVSGANVLTF. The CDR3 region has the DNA TGTGCCAGCAGTGAGACAGTCTCTGGGGCCAACGTCCTGACTTTC.